This TCR beta chain was obtained from a study of spatial heterogeneity in lung cancer. Study in general: Consistent detection of more beta-chain than alpha-chain sequences was observed. Findings and limits, study-wide: Circulating ubiquitous expanded tumor TCRs were observed more frequently at resection than at follow-up.

Every cDNA TCR molecule received its own unique molecular identifier. Via MiXCR, TCRdb re-called the 5' RACE reads, giving one row per CDR3 protein. The sample yields tens of thousands of distinct CDR3 sequences, approximately 7% seen once. Time point meaning: sample taken at primary tumor resection. A total of under 80 untreated early-stage non-small cell lung cancer patients served as donors. This clonotype was detected only a few times. The antigen is unknown. The CDR3 totals 13 residues. V gave up 5 bases and J gave up 8 bases, with 15 bases separating them. Germline assignment: CDR1 SGHTA and CDR2 FQGNSA.

The material sequenced was PBMCs, taken at surgery. This chain links TRBV7-2 with TRBJ1-2, with a tentative D call TRBD1 (6 bases). The TCR sequence derives from a female donor with early-stage non-small cell lung cancer. Here the CDR3 DNA reads TGTGCCAGCAGCCCCCAGGGGACGTACGGCTACACCTTC. Amino acid sequence: CASSPQGTYGYTF. Full variable domain (missing parts from reference TRBV7-2 and TRBJ1-2): GAGVSQSPSNKVTEKGKDVELRCDPISGHTALYWYRQSLGQGLEFLIYFQGNSAPDKSGLPSDRFSAERTGGSVSTLTIQRTQQEDSAVYLCASSPQGTYGYTFGSGTRLTVV.